This T cell receptor beta chain was observed in a study of T cells after yellow fever vaccination. The TCR cDNA carried a universal primer site and UMIs from 5'RACE template switching. Each CDR3 protein gets one entry after TCRdb re-called the 5' RACE reads with MiXCR. The table lists some 350,000 distinct CDR3 sequences, 3% to 4.5% of them singletons. Study-wide results and limits: Clonotypes appearing in both CD4 and CD8 compartments existed, and their share was small.

This CDR3 has 14 amino acids. Germline V gene data show CDR1 as SGHRS and CDR2 as YFSETQ. V was clipped by 1 base and J by 5 bases, with 13 bases between them. This clonotype was counted at least ten times. Its antigen is not known. This TCR was recovered from a man aged 18 to 35 who received the YFV17D yellow fever vaccine. Here the sequenced sample was PBMCs, taken 5 days after the yellow fever booster vaccination. This chain connects TRBV5-1 to TRBJ2-7; no reliable D call. In DNA, the CDR3 is TGCGCCAGCAGCTTGCTCGGCCGAGGCAACGAGCAGTACTTC. Its protein is CASSLLGRGNEQYF.